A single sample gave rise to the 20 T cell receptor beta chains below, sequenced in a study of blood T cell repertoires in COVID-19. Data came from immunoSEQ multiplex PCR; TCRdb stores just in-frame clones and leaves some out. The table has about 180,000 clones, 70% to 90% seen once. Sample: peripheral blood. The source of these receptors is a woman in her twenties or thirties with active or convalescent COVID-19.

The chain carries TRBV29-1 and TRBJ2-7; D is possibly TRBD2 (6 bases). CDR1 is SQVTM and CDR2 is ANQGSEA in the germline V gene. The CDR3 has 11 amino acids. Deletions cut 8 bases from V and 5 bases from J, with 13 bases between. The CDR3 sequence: CSSREYDEQYF. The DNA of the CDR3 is TGCAGCTCCCGGGAGTACGACGAGCAGTACTTC.

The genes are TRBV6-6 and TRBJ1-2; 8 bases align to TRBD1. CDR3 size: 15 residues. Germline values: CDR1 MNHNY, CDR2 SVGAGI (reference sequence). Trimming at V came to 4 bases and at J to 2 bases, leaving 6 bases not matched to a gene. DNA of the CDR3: TGTGCCAGCAGTTTTGGACAGGGAGGCAACTATGGCTACACCTTC. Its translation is CASSFGQGGNYGYTF.

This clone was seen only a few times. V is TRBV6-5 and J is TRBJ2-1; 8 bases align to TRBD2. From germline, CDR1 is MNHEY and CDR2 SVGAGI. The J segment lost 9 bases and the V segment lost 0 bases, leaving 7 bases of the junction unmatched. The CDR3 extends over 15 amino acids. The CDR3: CASSYSFGRESEQFF. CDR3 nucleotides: TGTGCCAGCAGTTACTCGTTCGGGAGGGAGAGTGAGCAGTTCTTC.

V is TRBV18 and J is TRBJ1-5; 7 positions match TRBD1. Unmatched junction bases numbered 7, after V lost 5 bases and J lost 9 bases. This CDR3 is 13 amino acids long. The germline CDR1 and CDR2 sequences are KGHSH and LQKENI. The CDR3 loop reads CASSTSDRRPQHF. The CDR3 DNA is TGTGCCAGCTCAACATCGGACAGGCGGCCCCAGCATTTT.

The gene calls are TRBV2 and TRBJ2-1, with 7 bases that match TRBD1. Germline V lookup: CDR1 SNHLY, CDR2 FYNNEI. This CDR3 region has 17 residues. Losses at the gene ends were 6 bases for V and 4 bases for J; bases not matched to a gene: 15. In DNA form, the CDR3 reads TGTGCCAGCAGCCTCAGACAGGGCAGGGGCCTGTACAATGAGCAGTTCTTC. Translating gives CASSLRQGRGLYNEQFF. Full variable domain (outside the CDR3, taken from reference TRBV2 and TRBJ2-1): EPEVTQTPSHQVTQMGQEVILRCVPISNHLYFYWYRQILGQKVEFLVSFYNNEISEKSEIFDDQFSVERPDGSNFTLKIRSTKLEDSAMYFCASSLRQGRGLYNEQFFGPGTRLTVL.

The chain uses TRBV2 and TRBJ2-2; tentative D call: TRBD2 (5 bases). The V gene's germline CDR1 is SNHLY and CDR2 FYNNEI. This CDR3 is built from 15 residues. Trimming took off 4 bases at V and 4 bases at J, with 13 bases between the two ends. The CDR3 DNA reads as TGTGCCAGCAGTGGTAGGGTAGGGAGCACCGGGGAGCTGTTTTTT. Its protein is CASSGRVGSTGELFF.

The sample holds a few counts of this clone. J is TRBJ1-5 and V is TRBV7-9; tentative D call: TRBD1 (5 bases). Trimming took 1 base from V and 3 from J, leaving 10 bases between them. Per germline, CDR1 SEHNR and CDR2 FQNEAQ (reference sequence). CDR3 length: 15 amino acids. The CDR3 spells CASSLVSGLNQPQHF. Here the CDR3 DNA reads TGTGCCAGCAGCTTAGTGTCAGGGCTCAATCAGCCCCAGCATTTT.

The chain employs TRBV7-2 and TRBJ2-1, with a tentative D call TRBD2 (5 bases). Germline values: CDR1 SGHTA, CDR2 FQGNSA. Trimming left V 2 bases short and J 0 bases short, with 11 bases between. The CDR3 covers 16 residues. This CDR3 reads CASSLNQRSSYNEQFF. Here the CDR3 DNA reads TGTGCCAGCAGCTTAAATCAGCGGTCCTCCTACAATGAGCAGTTCTTC.

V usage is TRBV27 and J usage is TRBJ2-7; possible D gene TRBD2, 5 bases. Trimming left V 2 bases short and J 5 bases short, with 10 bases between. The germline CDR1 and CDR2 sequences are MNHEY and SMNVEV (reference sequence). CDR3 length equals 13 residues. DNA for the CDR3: TGTGCCAGCAGTTTAGCATCCGGGAACGAGCAGTACTTC. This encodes CASSLASGNEQYF.

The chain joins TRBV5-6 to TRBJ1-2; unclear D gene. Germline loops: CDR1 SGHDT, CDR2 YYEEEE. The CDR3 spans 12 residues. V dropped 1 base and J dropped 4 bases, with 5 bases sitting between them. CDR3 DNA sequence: TGTGCCAGCAGCTTGTTGGCCTATGGCTACACCTTC. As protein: CASSLLAYGYTF.

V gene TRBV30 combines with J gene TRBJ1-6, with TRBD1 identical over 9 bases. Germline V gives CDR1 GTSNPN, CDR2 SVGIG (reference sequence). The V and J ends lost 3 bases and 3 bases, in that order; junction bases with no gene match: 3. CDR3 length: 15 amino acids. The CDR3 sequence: CAWRGQGHYNSPLHF. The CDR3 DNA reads TGTGCCTGGAGGGGACAGGGCCACTATAATTCACCCCTCCACTTT.

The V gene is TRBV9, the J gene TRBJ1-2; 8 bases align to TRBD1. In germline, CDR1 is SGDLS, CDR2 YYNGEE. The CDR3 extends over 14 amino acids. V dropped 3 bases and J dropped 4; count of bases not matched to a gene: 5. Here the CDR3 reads CASSATGDGYGYTF. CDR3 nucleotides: TGTGCCAGCAGCGCGACAGGGGATGGCTATGGCTACACCTTC.

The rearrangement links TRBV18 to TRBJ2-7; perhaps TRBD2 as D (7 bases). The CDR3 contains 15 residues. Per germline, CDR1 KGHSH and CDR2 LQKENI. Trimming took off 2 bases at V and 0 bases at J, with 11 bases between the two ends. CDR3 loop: CASSPRGGDSYEQYF. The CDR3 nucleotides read TGTGCCAGCTCACCAAGGGGGGGGGACTCCTACGAGCAGTACTTC. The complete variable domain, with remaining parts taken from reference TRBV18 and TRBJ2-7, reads NAGVMQNPRHLVRRRGQEARLRCSPMKGHSHVYWYRQLPEEGLKFMVYLQKENIIDESGMPKERFSAEFPKEGPSILRIQQVVRGDSAAYFCASSPRGGDSYEQYFGPGTRLTVT.

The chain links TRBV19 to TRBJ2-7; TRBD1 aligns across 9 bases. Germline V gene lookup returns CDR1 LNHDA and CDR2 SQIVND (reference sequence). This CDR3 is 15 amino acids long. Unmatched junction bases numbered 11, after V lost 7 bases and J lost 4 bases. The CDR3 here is CASNPGTGISYEQYF. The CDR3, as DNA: TGTGCCAGTAACCCCGGGACAGGGATTTCGTACGAGCAGTACTTC. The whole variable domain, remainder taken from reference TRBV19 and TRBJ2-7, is DGGITQSPKYLFRKEGQNVTLSCEQNLNHDAMYWYRQDPGQGLRLIYYSQIVNDFQKGDIAEGYSVSREKKESFPLTVTSAQKNPTAFYLCASNPGTGISYEQYFGPGTRLTVT.

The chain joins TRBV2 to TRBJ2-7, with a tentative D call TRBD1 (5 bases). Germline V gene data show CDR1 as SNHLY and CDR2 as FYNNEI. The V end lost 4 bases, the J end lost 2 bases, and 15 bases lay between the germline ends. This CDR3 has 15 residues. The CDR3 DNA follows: TGTGCCAGCAGTGGATCCGACAGTTCCACCTACGAGCAGTACTTC. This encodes CASSGSDSSTYEQYF.

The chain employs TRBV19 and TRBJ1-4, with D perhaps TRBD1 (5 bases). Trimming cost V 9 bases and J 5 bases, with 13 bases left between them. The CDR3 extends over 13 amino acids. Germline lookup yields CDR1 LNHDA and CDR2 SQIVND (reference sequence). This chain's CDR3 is CASTSDRNEKLFF. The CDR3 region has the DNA TGTGCCAGCACCTCTGACAGAAATGAAAAACTGTTTTTT.

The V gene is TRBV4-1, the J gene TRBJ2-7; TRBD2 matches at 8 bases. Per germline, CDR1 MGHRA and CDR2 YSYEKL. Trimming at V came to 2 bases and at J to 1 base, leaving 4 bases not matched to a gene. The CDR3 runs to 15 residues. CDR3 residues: CASSQFQRESYEQYF. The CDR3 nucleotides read TGCGCCAGCAGCCAATTTCAGCGGGAGTCCTACGAGCAGTACTTC.

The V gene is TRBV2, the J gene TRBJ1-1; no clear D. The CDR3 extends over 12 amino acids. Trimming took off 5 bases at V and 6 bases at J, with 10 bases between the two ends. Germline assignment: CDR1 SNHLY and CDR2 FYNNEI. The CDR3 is CASSYPPAEAFF. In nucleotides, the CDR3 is TGTGCCAGCAGTTATCCCCCGGCTGAAGCTTTCTTT.

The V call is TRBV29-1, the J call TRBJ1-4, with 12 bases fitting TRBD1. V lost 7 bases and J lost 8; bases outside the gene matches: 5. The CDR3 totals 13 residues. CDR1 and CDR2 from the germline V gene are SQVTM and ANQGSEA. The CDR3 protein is CSARDRGREKLFF. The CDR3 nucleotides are TGCAGCGCCCGGGACAGGGGGCGGGAAAAACTGTTTTTT.

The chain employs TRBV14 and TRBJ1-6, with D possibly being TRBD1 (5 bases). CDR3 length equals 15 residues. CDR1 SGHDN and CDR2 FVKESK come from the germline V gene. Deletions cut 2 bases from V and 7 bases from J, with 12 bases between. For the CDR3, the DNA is TGTGCCAGCAGCCAAACGACAGTTGGCAATTCACCCCTCCACTTT. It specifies CASSQTTVGNSPLHF.